This T cell receptor beta chain was captured in a study of post-analysis software for immune sequencing data. Study overall: In terms of disease course, relapsing-remitting, secondary progressive and progressive-relapsing multiple sclerosis were included. Whole-study results and caveats: Under F measure analysis, samples from one preparation batch co-clustered strongly. Multiple sclerosis patients showed significantly lower normalized Chao1 diversity than controls did. Roughly five TRBV segments, including TRBV5-6, TRBV5-1 and TRBV20-1, were more frequent in patients than controls.

This clonotype was observed a handful of times. Its antigen is undetermined. This CDR3 is built from 13 residues. Germline V gene data show CDR1 as KGHSH and CDR2 as LQKENI. With 2 bases removed from V and 3 bases from J, the gap between germline ends came to 7 bases. Each TCR beta cDNA library carried unique molecular identifiers. The source material, roughly 0.9 to 11 million T cells, gave rise to 400,000 to 550,000 cDNA molecules. TCRdb itself ran the PCR reads through MiXCR, one entry per CDR3 protein. The sample consists of about 820,000 distinct CDR3 sequences, about 50% of them appearing once. The TCR originated in a girl between 5 and 17 years old with multiple sclerosis. J is TRBJ2-5 and V is TRBV18; D is unclear. Sequencing input: blood. The chain's CDR3 is CASSPNAEETQYF. CDR3 coding DNA: TGTGCCAGCTCACCAAACGCGGAAGAGACCCAGTACTTC.